These T cell receptor beta chains were read from a single sample in a study of blood T cell repertoires in COVID-19. Here immunoSEQ multiplex PCR was the method, and the copy in TCRdb shows in-frame clones only, minus some. Among about 200,000 clones, around 86% were seen once, and the ten largest hold around 8.9%. The sequenced sample consisted of PBMCs or T cells enriched from blood (not recorded which). These TCRs come from a woman aged 50 to 60 with acute COVID-19. CDR3s include the opening cysteine and the closing phenylalanine or tryptophan. The D gene is left open where the match is weak.

D gene: NA; V gene: TRBV29-1; J gene: TRBJ2-2; CDR3 protein: CSVEEPRGTGELFF
D gene: TRBD1; V gene: TRBV3-1/TRBV3-2; J gene: TRBJ1-2; CDR3 protein: CASSHGQGARLYGYTF
D gene: TRBD2; V gene: TRBV3-1/TRBV3-2; J gene: TRBJ2-7; CDR3 protein: CASSQVPRASGSYEQYF
D gene: TRBD1; V gene: TRBV29-1; J gene: TRBJ1-1; CDR3 protein: CSVAPGTGVNTEAFF
D gene: TRBD1; V gene: TRBV5-6; J gene: TRBJ1-5; CDR3 protein: CASSLFGTETYQPQHF
D gene: TRBD2; V gene: TRBV7-2; J gene: TRBJ2-1; CDR3 protein: CASSRSGGHYNEQFF
D gene: TRBD1; V gene: TRBV28; J gene: TRBJ2-5; CDR3 protein: CASSYRTGDLQETQYF
D gene: NA; V gene: TRBV5-1; J gene: TRBJ1-2; CDR3 protein: CASSLALAAGVQGSGGYTF
D gene: NA; V gene: TRBV6-5; J gene: TRBJ1-5; CDR3 protein: CASTIRGGYGQPQHF
D gene: NA; V gene: TRBV30; J gene: TRBJ1-5; CDR3 protein: CAWSVGGANQPQHF
D gene: TRBD1; V gene: TRBV19; J gene: TRBJ2-4; CDR3 protein: CASSETGGFGDIQYF
D gene: NA; V gene: TRBV6-2/TRBV6-3; J gene: TRBJ1-2; CDR3 protein: CASSHRRDSLRGYTF
D gene: NA; V gene: TRBV4-2; J gene: TRBJ1-6; CDR3 protein: CASSQDIGGLSPLHF
D gene: NA; V gene: TRBV28; J gene: TRBJ1-3; CDR3 protein: CASNTLSGGVSGNTIYF
D gene: NA; V gene: TRBV14; J gene: TRBJ2-2; CDR3 protein: CASSPNLAWINTGELFF
D gene: TRBD2; V gene: TRBV27; J gene: TRBJ2-4; CDR3 protein: CASSPWGGAKNIQYF
D gene: TRBD1; V gene: TRBV15; J gene: TRBJ1-4; CDR3 protein: CATSRGQGGGKLFF
D gene: NA; V gene: TRBV28; J gene: TRBJ2-7; CDR3 protein: CASSISRYEQYF
D gene: TRBD1; V gene: TRBV3-1/TRBV3-2; J gene: TRBJ2-2; CDR3 protein: CASSRYRDRTRTGELFF
D gene: NA; V gene: TRBV28; J gene: TRBJ1-6; CDR3 protein: CASSGGGGSYNSPLHF
D gene: TRBD1; V gene: TRBV5-3; J gene: TRBJ2-7; CDR3 protein: CARTPMAGGGTGDHEQYF
D gene: TRBD2; V gene: TRBV4-3; J gene: TRBJ2-3; CDR3 protein: CASSQTTSPGTDTQYF
D gene: TRBD2; V gene: TRBV7-6; J gene: TRBJ2-1; CDR3 protein: CASSLAVGGLAGVTEQFF
D gene: TRBD2; V gene: TRBV7-2; J gene: TRBJ2-1; CDR3 protein: CASSLVGGSSYNEQFF
D gene: NA; V gene: TRBV23-1; J gene: TRBJ1-5; CDR3 protein: CASSQIPGQRDQPQHF
D gene: TRBD1; V gene: TRBV6-5; J gene: TRBJ1-2; CDR3 protein: CASSSPGQGKDYGYTF
D gene: TRBD1; V gene: TRBV2; J gene: TRBJ1-6; CDR3 protein: CASIEGDSDNSPLHF
D gene: TRBD1; V gene: TRBV3-1/TRBV3-2; J gene: TRBJ2-1; CDR3 protein: CASSQRPGTVQFF
D gene: NA; V gene: TRBV19; J gene: TRBJ1-2; CDR3 protein: CASSIGLRDGYTF
D gene: TRBD2; V gene: TRBV2; J gene: TRBJ2-3; CDR3 protein: CASSEGLAGGPADTQYF
D gene: TRBD1; V gene: TRBV2; J gene: TRBJ1-4; CDR3 protein: CASTRGGAANEKLFF
D gene: TRBD2; V gene: TRBV4-3; J gene: TRBJ2-1; CDR3 protein: CASSRGTSQGWVQFF
D gene: NA; V gene: TRBV6-1; J gene: TRBJ1-2; CDR3 protein: CASSEGYWVSDYGYTF
D gene: NA; V gene: TRBV27; J gene: TRBJ1-5; CDR3 protein: CASSLSKLGKYSNQPQHF
D gene: NA; V gene: TRBV6-1; J gene: TRBJ2-1; CDR3 protein: CASCKTTNEQFF
D gene: TRBD2; V gene: TRBV19; J gene: TRBJ2-2; CDR3 protein: CASSRGLAGIGELFF
D gene: TRBD1; V gene: TRBV19; J gene: TRBJ2-2; CDR3 protein: CASSMPTPGQGGGELFF
D gene: NA; V gene: TRBV14; J gene: TRBJ2-7; CDR3 protein: CASSQVGGQRGEQYF
D gene: TRBD2; V gene: TRBV27; J gene: TRBJ2-3; CDR3 protein: CASSRYSGRGSTSTDTQYF
D gene: NA; V gene: TRBV29-1; J gene: TRBJ2-1; CDR3 protein: CSGTRGAQLWYNEQFF
D gene: TRBD1; V gene: TRBV29-1; J gene: TRBJ1-1; CDR3 protein: CSALRAGGTEAFF
D gene: NA; V gene: TRBV27; J gene: TRBJ1-1; CDR3 protein: CASRISPGLGTEAFF
D gene: TRBD2; V gene: TRBV19; J gene: TRBJ2-2; CDR3 protein: CASSKLAGATGELFF
D gene: NA; V gene: TRBV27; J gene: TRBJ1-6; CDR3 protein: CASSSPGQLSTSPLHF
D gene: NA; V gene: TRBV11-2; J gene: TRBJ2-2; CDR3 protein: CASSSPGGGQNGELFF
D gene: NA; V gene: TRBV5-1; J gene: TRBJ2-1; CDR3 protein: CASSYAGRGGGEQFF
D gene: NA; V gene: TRBV5-5; J gene: TRBJ2-5; CDR3 protein: CASSSLIRETQYF
D gene: TRBD1; V gene: TRBV19; J gene: TRBJ1-5; CDR3 protein: CASRMAGGLNQPQHF
D gene: TRBD2; V gene: TRBV12-5; J gene: TRBJ2-4; CDR3 protein: CASCLSSGGAEAKNIQYF
D gene: NA; V gene: TRBV7-2; J gene: TRBJ2-7; CDR3 protein: CASSFPQGPAEQYF
D gene: TRBD2; V gene: TRBV28; J gene: TRBJ2-7; CDR3 protein: CASSSPVPFSGQSSYEQYF
D gene: TRBD1; V gene: TRBV3-1/TRBV3-2; J gene: TRBJ1-1; CDR3 protein: CASSYVPGQGMTEAFF
D gene: TRBD1; V gene: TRBV10-3; J gene: TRBJ2-7; CDR3 protein: CAISEVRDRTEQYF
D gene: NA; V gene: TRBV12-3/TRBV12-4; J gene: TRBJ1-1; CDR3 protein: CASSFLSKGEAFF
D gene: TRBD2; V gene: TRBV20-1; J gene: TRBJ2-7; CDR3 protein: CSGGLGYEQYF
D gene: NA; V gene: TRBV5-5; J gene: TRBJ2-2; CDR3 protein: CASSLIPGLGGELFF
D gene: TRBD1; V gene: TRBV7-2; J gene: TRBJ1-3; CDR3 protein: CASSTQGLSGNTIYF
D gene: NA; V gene: TRBV9; J gene: TRBJ1-3; CDR3 protein: CASSGPFGAGNTIYF
D gene: NA; V gene: TRBV10-3; J gene: TRBJ2-3; CDR3 protein: CAIRDTADTQYF